This T cell receptor beta chain was sequenced during a study of CD8 T cells in Susac syndrome. Overall study results and limits: Expansion of clones was not seen in the CD4+ T cell repertoires of Susac syndrome. Regarding the TCR sequencing and HLA analysis, the study admitted that a relatively small number of individuals were involved.

As regards this clonotype: Its antigen is as yet unknown.

Random hexamers were used to reverse transcribe 0.5 to 1 ug of RNA. The amplification used immunoSEQ multiplex PCR on TCR beta CDR3; it spanned 54 Vbeta and 13 Jbeta. TCRdb re-called the immunoSEQ multiplex PCR reads with MiXCR, one entry per CDR3 protein. The repertoire holds about 150,000 distinct CDR3 sequences, roughly 95% seen once, with approximately 0.15% in the top ten. This CDR3 is 13 amino acids long. CDR1 is LGHDT and CDR2 is YNNKEL in the germline V gene (reference sequence). V lost 8 bases and J lost 0, with 8 bases in between. The chain combines TRBV3-1 with TRBJ2-1; either TRBD1 or TRBD2 may fit D (5 bases each). The specimen sequenced was CD4+ T cells from PBMCs. The source is a human donor with Susac syndrome. The CDR3 sequence: CASGTYSYNEQFF. In DNA, the CDR3 is TGTGCCAGCGGGACCTACTCCTACAATGAGCAGTTCTTC.